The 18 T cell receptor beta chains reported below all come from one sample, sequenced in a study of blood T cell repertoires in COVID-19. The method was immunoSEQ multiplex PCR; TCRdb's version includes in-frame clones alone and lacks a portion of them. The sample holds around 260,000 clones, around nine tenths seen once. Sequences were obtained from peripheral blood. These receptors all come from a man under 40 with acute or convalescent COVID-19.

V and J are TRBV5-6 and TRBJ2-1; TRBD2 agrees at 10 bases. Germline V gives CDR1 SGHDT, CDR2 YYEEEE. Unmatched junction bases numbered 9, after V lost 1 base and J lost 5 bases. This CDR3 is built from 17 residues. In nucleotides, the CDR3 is TGTGCCAGCAGCTTGTTAGGTACTAGCGGGGTCAACAATGAGCAGTTCTTC. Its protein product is CASSLLGTSGVNNEQFF.

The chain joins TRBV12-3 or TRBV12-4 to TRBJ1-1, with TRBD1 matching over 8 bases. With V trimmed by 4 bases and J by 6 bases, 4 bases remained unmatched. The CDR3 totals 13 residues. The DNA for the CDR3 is TGTGCCAGCAGTTCCTACAGGGGGGCTGAAGCTTTCTTT. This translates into CASSSYRGAEAFF.

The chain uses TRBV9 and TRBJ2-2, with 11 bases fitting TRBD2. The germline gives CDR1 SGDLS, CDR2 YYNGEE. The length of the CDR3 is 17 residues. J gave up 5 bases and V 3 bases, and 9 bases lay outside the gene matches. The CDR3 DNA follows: TGTGCCAGCAGCGCCTCTAGCGGGAGGAGATATACCGGGGAGCTGTTTTTT. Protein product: CASSASSGRRYTGELFF.

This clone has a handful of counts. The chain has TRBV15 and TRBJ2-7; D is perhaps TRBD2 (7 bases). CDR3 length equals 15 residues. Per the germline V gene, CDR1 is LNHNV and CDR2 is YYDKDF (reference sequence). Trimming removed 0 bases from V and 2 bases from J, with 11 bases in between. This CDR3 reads CATSRENGGPYEQYF. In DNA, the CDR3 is TGTGCCACCAGCAGAGAAAACGGGGGGCCCTACGAGCAGTACTTC.

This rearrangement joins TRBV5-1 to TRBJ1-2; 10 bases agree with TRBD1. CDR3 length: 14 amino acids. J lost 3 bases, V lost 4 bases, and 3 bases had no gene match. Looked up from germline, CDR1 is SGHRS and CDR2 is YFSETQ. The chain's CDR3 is CASSDRGQDYGYTF. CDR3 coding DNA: TGCGCCAGCAGCGACAGGGGGCAGGACTATGGCTACACCTTC.

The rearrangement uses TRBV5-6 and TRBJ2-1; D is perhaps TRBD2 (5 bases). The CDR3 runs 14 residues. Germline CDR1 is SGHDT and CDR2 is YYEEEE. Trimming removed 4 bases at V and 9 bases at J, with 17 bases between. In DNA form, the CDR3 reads TGTGCCAGCAGCACCCGTCCCGGGGTCTCTGAGCAGTTCTTC. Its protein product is CASSTRPGVSEQFF.

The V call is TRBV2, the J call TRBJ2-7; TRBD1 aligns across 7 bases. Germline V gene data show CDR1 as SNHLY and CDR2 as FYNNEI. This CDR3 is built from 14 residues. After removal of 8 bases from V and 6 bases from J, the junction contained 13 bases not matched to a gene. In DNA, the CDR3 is TGTGCCAGCGGCAGAGGAGACAGGGTGAGCGAGCAGTACTTC. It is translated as CASGRGDRVSEQYF.

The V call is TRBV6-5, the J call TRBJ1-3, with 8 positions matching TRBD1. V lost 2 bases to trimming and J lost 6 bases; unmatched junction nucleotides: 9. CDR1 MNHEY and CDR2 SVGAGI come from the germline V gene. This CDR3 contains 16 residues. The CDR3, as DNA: TGTGCCAGCAGTTACGGAACCAGGGGGCTTGTAAACACCATATATTTT. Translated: CASSYGTRGLVNTIYF.

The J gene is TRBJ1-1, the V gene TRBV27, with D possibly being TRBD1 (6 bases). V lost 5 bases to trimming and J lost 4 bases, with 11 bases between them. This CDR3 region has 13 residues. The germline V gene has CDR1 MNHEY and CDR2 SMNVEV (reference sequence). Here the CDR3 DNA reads TGTGCCAGCAGTAAAGGGGGGGTCACTGAAGCTTTCTTT. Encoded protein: CASSKGGVTEAFF.

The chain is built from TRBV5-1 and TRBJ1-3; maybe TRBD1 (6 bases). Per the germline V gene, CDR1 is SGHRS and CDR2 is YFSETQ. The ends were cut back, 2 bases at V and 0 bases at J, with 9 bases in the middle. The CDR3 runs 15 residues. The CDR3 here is CASSLQGTSGNTIYF. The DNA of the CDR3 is TGCGCCAGCAGCTTACAGGGAACCTCTGGAAACACCATATATTTT.

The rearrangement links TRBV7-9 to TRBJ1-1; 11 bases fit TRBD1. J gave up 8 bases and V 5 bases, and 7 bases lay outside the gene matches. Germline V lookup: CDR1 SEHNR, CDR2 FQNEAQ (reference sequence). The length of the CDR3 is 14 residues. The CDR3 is CASSPWTGGEEAFF. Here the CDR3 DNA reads TGTGCCAGCAGCCCCTGGACAGGGGGCGAGGAAGCTTTCTTT.

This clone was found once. The CDR3 sequence: CARPPWGRWDQPQHF. As DNA, the CDR3 is TGTGCCAGGCCACCCTGGGGCAGGTGGGATCAGCCCCAGCATTTT. The chain links TRBV19 to TRBJ1-5; D might be TRBD1 (5 bases). CDR3 size: 15 residues. Trimming took 9 bases from V and 5 from J, leaving 20 bases between them. CDR1 and CDR2 from the germline V gene are LNHDA and SQIVND (reference sequence).

This CDR3 reads CASSALGEGNQPQHF. The CDR3 bases are TGTGCCAGCTCAGCATTGGGAGAAGGAAATCAGCCCCAGCATTTT. J is TRBJ1-5 and V is TRBV18; no reliable D call. V lost 5 bases and J 4 bases, leaving 15 bases between the germline ends. Germline assignment: CDR1 KGHSH and CDR2 LQKENI. This CDR3 has 15 residues.

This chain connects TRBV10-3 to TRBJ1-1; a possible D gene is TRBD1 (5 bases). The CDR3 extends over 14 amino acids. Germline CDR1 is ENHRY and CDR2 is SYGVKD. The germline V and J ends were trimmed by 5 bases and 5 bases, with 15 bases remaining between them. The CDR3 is CAISTVQGRTEAFF. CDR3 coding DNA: TGTGCCATCAGTACCGTTCAGGGTAGGACTGAAGCTTTCTTT.

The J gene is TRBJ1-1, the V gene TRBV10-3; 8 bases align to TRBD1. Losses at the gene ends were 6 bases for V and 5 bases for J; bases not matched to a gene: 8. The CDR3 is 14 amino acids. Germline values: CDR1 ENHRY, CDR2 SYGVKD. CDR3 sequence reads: CAIRATGDGTEAFF. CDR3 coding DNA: TGTGCCATCAGAGCGACAGGGGATGGGACTGAAGCTTTCTTT.

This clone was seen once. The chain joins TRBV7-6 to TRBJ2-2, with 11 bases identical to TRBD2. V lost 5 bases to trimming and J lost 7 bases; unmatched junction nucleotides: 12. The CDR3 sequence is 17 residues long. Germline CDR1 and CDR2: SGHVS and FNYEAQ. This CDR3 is CASSLTSGSRGLGELFF. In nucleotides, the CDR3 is TGTGCCAGCAGCCTTACTAGCGGGAGTAGGGGCCTCGGGGAGCTGTTTTTT.

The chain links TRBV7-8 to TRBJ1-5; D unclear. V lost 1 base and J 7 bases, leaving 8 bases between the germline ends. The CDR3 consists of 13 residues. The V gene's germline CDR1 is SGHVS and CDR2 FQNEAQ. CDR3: CASSLDGRQPQHF. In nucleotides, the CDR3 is TGTGCCAGCAGCTTAGACGGTCGACAGCCCCAGCATTTT.

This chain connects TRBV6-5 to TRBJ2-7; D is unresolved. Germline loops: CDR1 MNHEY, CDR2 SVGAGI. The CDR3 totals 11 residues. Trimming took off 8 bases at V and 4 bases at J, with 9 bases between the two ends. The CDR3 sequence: CASQAGYEQYF. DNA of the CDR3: TGTGCCAGCCAGGCCGGATACGAGCAGTACTTC.